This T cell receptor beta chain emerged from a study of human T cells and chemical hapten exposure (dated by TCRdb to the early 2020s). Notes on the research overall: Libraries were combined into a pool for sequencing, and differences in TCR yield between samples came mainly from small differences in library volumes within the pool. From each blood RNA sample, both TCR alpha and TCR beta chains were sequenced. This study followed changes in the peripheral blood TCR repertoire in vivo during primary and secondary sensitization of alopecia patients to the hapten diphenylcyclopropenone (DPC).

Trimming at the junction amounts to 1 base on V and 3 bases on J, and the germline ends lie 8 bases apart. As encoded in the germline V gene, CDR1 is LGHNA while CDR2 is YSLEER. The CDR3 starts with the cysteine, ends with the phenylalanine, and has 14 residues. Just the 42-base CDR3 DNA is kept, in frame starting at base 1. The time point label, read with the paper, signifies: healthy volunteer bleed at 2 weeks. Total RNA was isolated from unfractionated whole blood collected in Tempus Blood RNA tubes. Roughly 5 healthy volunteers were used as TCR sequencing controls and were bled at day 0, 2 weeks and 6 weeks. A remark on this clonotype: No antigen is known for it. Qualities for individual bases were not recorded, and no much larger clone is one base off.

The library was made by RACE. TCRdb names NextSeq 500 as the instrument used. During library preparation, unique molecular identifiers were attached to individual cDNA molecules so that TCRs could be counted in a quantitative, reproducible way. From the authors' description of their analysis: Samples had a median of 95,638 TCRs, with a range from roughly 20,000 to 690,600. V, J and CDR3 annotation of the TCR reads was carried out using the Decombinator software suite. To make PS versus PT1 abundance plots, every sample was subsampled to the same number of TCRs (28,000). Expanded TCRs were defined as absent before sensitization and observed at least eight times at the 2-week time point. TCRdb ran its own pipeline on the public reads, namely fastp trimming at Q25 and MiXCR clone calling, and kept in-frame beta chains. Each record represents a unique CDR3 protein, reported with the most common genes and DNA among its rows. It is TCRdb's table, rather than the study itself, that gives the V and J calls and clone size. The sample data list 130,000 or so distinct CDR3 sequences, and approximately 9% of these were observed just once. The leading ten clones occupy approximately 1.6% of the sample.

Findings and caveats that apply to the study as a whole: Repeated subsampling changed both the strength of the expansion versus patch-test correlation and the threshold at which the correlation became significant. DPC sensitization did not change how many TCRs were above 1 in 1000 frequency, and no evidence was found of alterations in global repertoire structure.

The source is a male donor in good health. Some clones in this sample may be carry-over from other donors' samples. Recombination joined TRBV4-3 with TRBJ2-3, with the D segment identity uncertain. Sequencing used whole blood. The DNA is TGCGCCAGCAGCCAAGGCGAAAATACAGATACGCAGTATTTT. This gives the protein CASSQGENTDTQYF.